This T cell receptor (beta chain) was identified in a study of T cells in Graves' hyperthyroidism and ophthalmopathy. On this clonotype: A single base separates this from a much larger clone, so it may be a read error.

From germline, CDR1 is MNHEY and CDR2 SMNVEV (reference sequence). The CDR3 has 14 amino acids. Germline trimming cut 10 bases from V and 5 bases from J; bases unmatched to any gene: 10. The investigators amplified TCR beta CDR3 regions from RNA transcripts. A first-round RT-PCR of the TCR CDR3 used the HTBI primer set. Using its own MiXCR run on the multiplex PCR reads, TCRdb lists one record per CDR3 protein. This table has approximately 520,000 distinct CDR3 sequences, about 24% appearing once. The chain is built from TRBV27 and TRBJ2-5; 10 nucleotides line up with TRBD1. Sequenced material: blood. The clonotype comes from a woman in her 30s with Graves' ophthalmopathy. The CDR3 DNA is TGTGCCAACAGCCCGGGACAGGGGTTGGAGACCCAGTACTTC. Translated: CANSPGQGLETQYF.